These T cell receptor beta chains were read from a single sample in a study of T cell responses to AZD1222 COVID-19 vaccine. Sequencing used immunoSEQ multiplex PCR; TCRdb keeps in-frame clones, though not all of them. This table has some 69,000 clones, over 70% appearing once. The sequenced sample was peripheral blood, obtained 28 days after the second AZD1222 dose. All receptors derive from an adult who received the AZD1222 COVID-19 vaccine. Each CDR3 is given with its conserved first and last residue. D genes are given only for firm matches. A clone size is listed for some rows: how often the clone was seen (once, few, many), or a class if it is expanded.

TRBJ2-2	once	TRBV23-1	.	TGCGCCAGCAGTCAATCGCTCTCTGCAGGGCGAGGCGGGGAGCTGTTTTTT	CASSQSLSAGRGGELFF
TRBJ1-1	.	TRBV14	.	TGTGCCAGCAGCCTCAGGGGAGTCGGCACTGAAGCTTTCTTT	CASSLRGVGTEAFF
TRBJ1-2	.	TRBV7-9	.	TGTGCCAGCAACCCTATCGGGGGAGGGGTCGACGGCTTCTATGGCTACACCTTC	CASNPIGGGVDGFYGYTF
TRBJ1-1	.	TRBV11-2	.	TGTGCCAGCAGCTTGTCCCTTGGTCGCACTGAAGCTTTCTTT	CASSLSLGRTEAFF
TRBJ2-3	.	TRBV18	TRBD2	TGTGCCAGCTCCCCACCCTCCTGGACTAGCGGGGGCACAGATACGCAGTATTTT	CASSPPSWTSGGTDTQYF
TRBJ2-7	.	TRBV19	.	TGTGCCAGCCGCCGAAATACCGGGTTTCAAGGGGAGCAGTACTTC	CASRRNTGFQGEQYF
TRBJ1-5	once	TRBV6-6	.	TGTGCCAGCAGTTACGGGGGGCTCTATCAGCCCCAGCATTTT	CASSYGGLYQPQHF
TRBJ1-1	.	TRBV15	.	TGTGCCACCAGCAGAGACCCGGGGTTGAACACTGAAGCTTTCTTT	CATSRDPGLNTEAFF
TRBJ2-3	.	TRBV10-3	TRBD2	TGTGCCATCAGTGAGACCCGGGCTAGCGGGGGGCGAGATACGCAGTATTTT	CAISETRASGGRDTQYF
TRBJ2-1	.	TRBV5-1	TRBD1	TGCGCCAGCAGCTTGAGGACAGGGGACAATGAGCAGTTCTTC	CASSLRTGDNEQFF
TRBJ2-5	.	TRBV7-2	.	TGTGCCAGCAGCACCGGCCACCAATTACAGTACCAAGAGACCCAGTACTTC	CASSTGHQLQYQETQYF
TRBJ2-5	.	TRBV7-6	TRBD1	TGTGCCAGCAGCTTATGGACAGGGGGCAGGGAGACCCAGTACTTC	CASSLWTGGRETQYF
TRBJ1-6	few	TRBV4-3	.	TGCGCCAGCAGCCAAGAAGGTTCCCGATCTTTCTATAATTCACCCCTCCACTTT	CASSQEGSRSFYNSPLHF
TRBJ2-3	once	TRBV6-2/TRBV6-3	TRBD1	TGTGCCAGCAGTTACCCGGACAGGATCACAGATACGCAGTATTTT	CASSYPDRITDTQYF
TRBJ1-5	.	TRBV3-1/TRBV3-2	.	TGTGCCAGCAGCCAAGGTAGCGGCAATCAGCCCCAGCATTTT	CASSQGSGNQPQHF
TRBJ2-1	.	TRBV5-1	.	TGCGCCAGCAGCTTGGGTGGCGGTAGCTCCTACAATGAGCAGTTCTTC	CASSLGGGSSYNEQFF
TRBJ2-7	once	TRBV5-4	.	TGTGCCAGCAGCTTGGGCGGGTACGAGCAGTACTTC	CASSLGGYEQYF
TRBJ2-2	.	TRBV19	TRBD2	TGTGCCACCCAAAGCGGGGGGCACACCGGGGAGCTGTTTTTT	CATQSGGHTGELFF
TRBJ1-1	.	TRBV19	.	TGTGCCAGTAGTCCGGGGAGCGGCACTGAAGCTTTCTTT	CASSPGSGTEAFF
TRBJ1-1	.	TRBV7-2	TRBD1	TGTGCCAGCAGCTTCGAAAGGGGGCGGACTGAAGCTTTCTTT	CASSFERGRTEAFF
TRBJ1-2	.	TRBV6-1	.	TGTGCCAGCAGTGATATCTCAGGGCTCTATGGCTACACCTTC	CASSDISGLYGYTF
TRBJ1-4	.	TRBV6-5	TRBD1	TGTGCCAGCAGTTGGGACAGAAGTAATGAAAAACTGTTTTTT	CASSWDRSNEKLFF
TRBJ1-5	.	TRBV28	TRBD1	TGTGCCAGCAACCCCACAGGGGACTATAGCAATCAGCCCCAGCATTTT	CASNPTGDYSNQPQHF
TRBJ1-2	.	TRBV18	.	TGTGCCAGCTCACCACCGACCGCCCCCGGCTACACCTTC	CASSPPTAPGYTF
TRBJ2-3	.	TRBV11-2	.	TGTGCCAGCAGCTTGCGTAGCTTAGGCACAGATACGCAGTATTTT	CASSLRSLGTDTQYF
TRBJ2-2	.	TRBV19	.	TGTGCCAGTAGTAGAAGAACCGGGGAGCTGTTTTTT	CASSRRTGELFF
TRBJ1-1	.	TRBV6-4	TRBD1	TGTGCCAGCAGTGCCGAGACAGGGCCGAACACTGAAGCTTTCTTT	CASSAETGPNTEAFF
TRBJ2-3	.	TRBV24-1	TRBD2	TGTGCCACCAGTGATCGGCGGGGGGGCACAGATACGCAGTATTTT	CATSDRRGGTDTQYF
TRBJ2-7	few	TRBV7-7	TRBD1	TGTGCTAGCAGCTCGGGACAGGGGAGGAACTACGAGCAGTACTTC	CASSSGQGRNYEQYF
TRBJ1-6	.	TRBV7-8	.	TGTGCCAGCAGCTTAATTAATTCACCCCTCCACTTT	CASSLINSPLHF
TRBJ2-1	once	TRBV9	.	TGTGCCAGCAGCGTAGATTGGACCGGGACACTCGTGGACAATGAGCAGTTCTTC	CASSVDWTGTLVDNEQFF
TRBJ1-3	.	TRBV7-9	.	TGTGCCAGCAGCTTAGCCGACAGAGGCTCTGGAAACACCATATATTTT	CASSLADRGSGNTIYF
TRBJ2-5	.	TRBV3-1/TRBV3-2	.	TGTGCCAGCAGTCCGAACCGGGAACCCCAGCAGTACTTC	CASSPNREPQQYF
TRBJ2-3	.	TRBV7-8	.	TGTGCCAGCAGCTCGAGGAGGCCCGGGGATACGCAGTATTTT	CASSSRRPGDTQYF
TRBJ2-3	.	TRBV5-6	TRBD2	TGTGCCAGCAGCTTCGCTGGGGGGGGAAGCACAGATACGCAGTATTTT	CASSFAGGGSTDTQYF
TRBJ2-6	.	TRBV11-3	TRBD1	TGTGCCAGCAGCCCATTTCCCGGGACAGGGGGGACCTCTGGGGCCAACGTCCTGACTTTC	CASSPFPGTGGTSGANVLTF
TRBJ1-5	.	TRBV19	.	TGTGCCAGTAGTAGTTTAGTGAATCAGCCCCAGCATTTT	CASSSLVNQPQHF
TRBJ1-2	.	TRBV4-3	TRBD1	TGCGCCAGCAGCCACTCCGGGACAGTTAACTATGGCTACACCTTC	CASSHSGTVNYGYTF
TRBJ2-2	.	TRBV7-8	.	TGTGCCAGCAGCTTAGAGGCGGGGCCGGGACGGCTGTTTTTT	CASSLEAGPGRLFF
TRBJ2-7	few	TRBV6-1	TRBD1	TGTGCCAGCAGTGAGGGGACAGGGAACGAGCAGTACTTC	CASSEGTGNEQYF
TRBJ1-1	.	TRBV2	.	TGTGCCAGCAGAACTAGCACTGAAGCTTTCTTT	CASRTSTEAFF
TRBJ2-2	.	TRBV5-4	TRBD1	TGTGCCAGCAGCTTTGGGACAGGGAAGGCCGGGGAGCTGTTTTTT	CASSFGTGKAGELFF
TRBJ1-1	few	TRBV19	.	TGTGCCAGTAGTGAAGCAGGGTCTTGGAACACTGAAGCTTTCTTT	CASSEAGSWNTEAFF
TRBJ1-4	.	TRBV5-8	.	TGTGCCAGCAGCTGGAGCCGAAACCGGGAACTGTTTTTT	CASSWSRNRELFF
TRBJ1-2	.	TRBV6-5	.	TGTGCCAGCAGTACGAGTGTTGGGGAAACCTATGGCTACACCTTC	CASSTSVGETYGYTF
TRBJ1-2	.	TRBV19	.	TGTGCCAGTACTCACACCAATGGCTACACCTTC	CASTHTNGYTF
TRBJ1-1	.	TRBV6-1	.	TGTGCCAGCAGTGATTTTCCTGAAGCTTTCTTT	CASSDFPEAFF
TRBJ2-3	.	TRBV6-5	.	TGTGCCAGCAGTTACCTACTGACAGATACGCAGTATTTT	CASSYLLTDTQYF
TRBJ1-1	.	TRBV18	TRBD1	TGTGCCAGCTCAACCCAACAGGGGGCTGGCACTGAAGCTTTCTTT	CASSTQQGAGTEAFF
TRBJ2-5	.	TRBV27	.	TGTGCCAGCAGCCGCCTTGGGACCGGTCAAGAGACCCAGTACTTC	CASSRLGTGQETQYF
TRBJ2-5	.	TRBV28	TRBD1	TGTGCCAGCAGTTTATCCCGACAGGGTAAAGAGACCCAGTACTTC	CASSLSRQGKETQYF
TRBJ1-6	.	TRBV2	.	TGTGCCAGCCTCCGGGACGCTAATTCACCCCTCCACTTT	CASLRDANSPLHF
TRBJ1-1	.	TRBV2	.	TGTGCCAGCAGCACGTACCAGGGTCCCAGTGAAGCTTTCTTT	CASSTYQGPSEAFF
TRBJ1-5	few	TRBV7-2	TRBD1	TGTGCCAGCAGCTCCGGGACAGGGGTCTACCAGCCCCAGCATTTT	CASSSGTGVYQPQHF
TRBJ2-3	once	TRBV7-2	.	TGTGCCAGCAGCTTAGCGGGTAACACAGATACGCAGTATTTT	CASSLAGNTDTQYF
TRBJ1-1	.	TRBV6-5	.	TGTGCCAGAAGTTACTTCGGAGCCTGGGACCTCTTT	CARSYFGAWDLF
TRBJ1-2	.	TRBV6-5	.	TGTGCCAGCAGGCTCACTGATACCTATGGCTACACCTTC	CASRLTDTYGYTF
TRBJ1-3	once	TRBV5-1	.	TGCGCCAGCAGAATGGGGTCCTCTGGAAACACCATATATTTT	CASRMGSSGNTIYF
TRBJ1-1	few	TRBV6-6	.	TGTGCCAGCAGTCCGCGGCCCCCGAGCAGGATGAACACTGAAGCTTTCTTT	CASSPRPPSRMNTEAFF
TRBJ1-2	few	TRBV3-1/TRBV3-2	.	TGTGCCAGCAGCAGCCCGGGGCAGGGCTACACCTTC	CASSSPGQGYTF